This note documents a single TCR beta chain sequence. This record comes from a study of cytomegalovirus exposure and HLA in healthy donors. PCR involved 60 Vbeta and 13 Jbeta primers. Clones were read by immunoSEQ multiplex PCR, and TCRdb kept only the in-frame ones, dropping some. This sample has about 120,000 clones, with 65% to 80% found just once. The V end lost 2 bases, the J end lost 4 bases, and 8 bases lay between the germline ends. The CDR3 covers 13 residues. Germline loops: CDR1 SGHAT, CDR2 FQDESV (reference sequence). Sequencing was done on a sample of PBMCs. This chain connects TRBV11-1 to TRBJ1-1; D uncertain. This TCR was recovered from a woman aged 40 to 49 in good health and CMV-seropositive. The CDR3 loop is CASSLSGFTEAFF. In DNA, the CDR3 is TGTGCCAGCAGCTTATCGGGGTTCACTGAAGCTTTCTTT.